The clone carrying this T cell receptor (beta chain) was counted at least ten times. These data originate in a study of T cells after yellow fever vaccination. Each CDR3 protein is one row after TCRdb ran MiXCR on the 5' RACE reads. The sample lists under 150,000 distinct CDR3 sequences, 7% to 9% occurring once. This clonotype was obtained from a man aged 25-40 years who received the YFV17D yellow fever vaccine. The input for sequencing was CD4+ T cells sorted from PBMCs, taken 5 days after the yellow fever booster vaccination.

The CDR3 is CASSLEGLAVNNEQFF. Here the CDR3 DNA reads TGTGCCAGCAGCTTAGAAGGACTAGCGGTAAACAATGAGCAGTTCTTC. The rearrangement links TRBV7-6 to TRBJ2-1; TRBD2 matches 10 bases. CDR1 is SGHVS and CDR2 is FNYEAQ in the germline V gene. CDR3 length equals 16 residues. V was pared by 1 base and J by 5 bases, with 5 bases of the junction left unmatched.